This T cell receptor beta chain comes out of a study of shared T cell receptors in the human thymus listed by TCRdb under 2021. In terms of the full investigation: The study examined how self-reactive, shared T-cell receptor alpha chains are generated in the human thymus.

The protocol used for the library was the immunoSEQ multiplex PCR assay. The table comes from immuneACCESS by way of TCRdb, which keeps in-frame sequences with V and J called. Part of the clones is missing from these tables; in studies checked, under half for an unresolved V gene and the rest for unknown reasons. This sample lists about 660,000 clones; approximately 89% were detected once. Jointly, the top ten make up 0.0094% of the sample. As regards this clone: The specificity of this receptor is unknown. Base-call qualities are not available, and no considerably larger clone is one nucleotide away.

Inclusive of the bounding cysteine and phenylalanine, the CDR3 is 15 residues long. Of the read, only the CDR3 DNA is kept; its 45 bases are in frame from base 1. The germline V gene provides CDR1 MNHEY and CDR2 SVGAGI. From V the trimming removes 5 bases and from J it removes 3 bases, while the gene matches leave 7 bases of the junction unaccounted for. This same sample was also taken into another study, of human thymus T cells. Reported in the second study: In Finland, the donors were immunologically healthy infants who were having open corrective cardiac surgery for congenital heart defects. The thymus tissue came from surgical resects taken out during corrective cardiac surgery. Usage of V and J gene segments appeared to be biased in both the thymic and the peripheral blood repertoires. The related research reported highly overlapping thymic TCR repertoires among unrelated individuals. The study characterized TCR alpha and beta repertoires from roughly eight infant thymus samples and a few related peripheral blood samples. The cohort included more than five male and a couple of female infants, with donor ages spanning 7 to 244 days. After being mechanically released from the tissue, thymocytes were kept at -70 degrees C in pellets of about 9.5-30 million cells. Genomic DNA was extracted from frozen cell pellets with a QIAsymphony instrument. TCRB and TCRAD loci were amplified from a standardized quantity of quality-controlled genomic DNA using the immunoSEQ multiplex PCR assay. The amplicons spanned the V(D)J region and were long enough to cover the CDR3 and allow V and J genes to be identified. The amplicons were sequenced on an Illumina platform via the commercial immunoSEQ service. Primer bias and sequencing errors were corrected using previously described methods, and TCRAD and TCRB definitions followed the IMGT database. Analysis of the repertoires was done with immunoSEQ Analyzer 3.0 and VDJTools and included basic statistics, V/J segment usage, diversity estimates, rarefaction and pairwise overlap. Chao1, ChaoE, Efron-Thisted, Shannon and inverse Simpson indices were used to estimate diversity, which was also estimated on datasets down-sampled to the smallest sample. Repertoire overlap was determined by strict matching of CDR3 nucleotide sequence, V gene and J gene, and Jaccard-based multidimensional scaling clustering was applied. On average, thymus samples yielded approximately 780,000 unique TCRB clonotypes, whereas blood samples yielded 65,000 to 100,000.

The chain couples TRBV6-5 to TRBJ1-5, with 7 bases matching TRBD1. The specimen was thymocytes. The sequence derives from a boy under two years old with a congenital heart defect. Donor details come from another sample of the same person, matched by shared clones. This receptor carries the CDR3 CASSRLGQYNQPQHF. The nucleotide sequence reads as follows: TGTGCCAGCAGTCGACTGGGACAGTACAATCAGCCCCAGCATTTT.